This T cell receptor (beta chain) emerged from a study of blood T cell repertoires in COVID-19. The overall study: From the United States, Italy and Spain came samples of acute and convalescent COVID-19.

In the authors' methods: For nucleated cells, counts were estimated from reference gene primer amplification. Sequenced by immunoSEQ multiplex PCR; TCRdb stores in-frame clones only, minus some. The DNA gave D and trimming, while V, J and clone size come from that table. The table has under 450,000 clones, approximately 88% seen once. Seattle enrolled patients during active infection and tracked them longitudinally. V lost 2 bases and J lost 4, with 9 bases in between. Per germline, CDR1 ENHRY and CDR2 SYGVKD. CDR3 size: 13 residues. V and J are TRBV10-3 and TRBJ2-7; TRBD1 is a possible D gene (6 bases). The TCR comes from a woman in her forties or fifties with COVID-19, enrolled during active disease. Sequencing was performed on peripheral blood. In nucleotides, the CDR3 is TGTGCCATCAGTGAGGGGGGCACTTACGAGCAGTACTTC. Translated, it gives CAISEGGTYEQYF.